Below are 16 T cell receptor beta chains sequenced from a single sample in a study of spatial heterogeneity in lung cancer. Time point noted: sample taken at primary tumor resection. TCRdb independently ran MiXCR on the 5' RACE reads; one entry per CDR3 protein. The sample carries tens of thousands of distinct CDR3 sequences, under 8% recorded once. The specimen comprised PBMCs, sampled at surgery. These receptors were collected from a female donor with early-stage non-small cell lung cancer.

This clonotype was detected only a few times. The rearrangement uses TRBV14 and TRBJ1-2; 9 nucleotides align to TRBD1. Germline V gene lookup returns CDR1 SGHDN and CDR2 FVKESK. The CDR3 has 15 residues. Unmatched junction bases numbered 8, after V lost 6 bases and J lost 3 bases. DNA for the CDR3: TGTGCCAGCAGTCCCCGGGGACAGGGACACTATGGCTACACCTTC. This sequence encodes CASSPRGQGHYGYTF.

This clonotype showed up just a few times. This chain joins TRBV5-1 and TRBJ1-2; perhaps TRBD1 as D (5 bases). With 0 bases removed from V and 8 bases from J, the gap between germline ends came to 8 bases. Germline V gene sequence: CDR1 SGHRS, CDR2 YFSETQ. This CDR3 has 12 residues. CDR3 in amino acids: CASSLGQSGYTF. The CDR3 DNA is TGCGCCAGCAGCTTGGGACAGAGCGGCTACACCTTC.

This sequence joins TRBV4-1 and TRBJ1-6; D uncertain. The CDR3 has 17 residues. The V gene lost 4 bases and the J gene lost 0 bases, with 13 bases spanning the gap. Germline V gene sequence: CDR1 MGHRA, CDR2 YSYEKL. The CDR3 loop reads CASSPRGGSSYNSPLHF. CDR3 DNA sequence: TGCGCCAGCAGCCCCCGTGGAGGGAGCTCCTATAATTCACCCCTCCACTTT.

V is TRBV4-2 and J is TRBJ2-7, with TRBD1 identical over 8 bases. V was clipped by 4 bases and J by 1 base; unmatched bases: 6. The CDR3 is 15 amino acids. Germline CDR1 and CDR2: LGHNA and YNFKEQ. The CDR3 loop is CASSRTDRGSYEQYF. The CDR3 bases are TGTGCCAGCAGCCGCACAGACAGGGGTTCCTACGAGCAGTACTTC.

This clonotype was detected ten times or more. The gene calls are TRBV28 and TRBJ1-2; D is ambiguous. Trimming stripped 3 bases from V and 3 bases from J, with 8 bases between. The germline gives CDR1 MDHEN, CDR2 SYDVKM. The CDR3 length is 13 residues. The chain's CDR3 is CASSLFQDYGYTF. In nucleotides, the CDR3 is TGTGCCAGCAGTTTGTTCCAGGACTATGGCTACACCTTC.

This clonotype has a count of ten or more. The chain recombines TRBV5-1 with TRBJ1-2, with D hard to call. The CDR3 is 13 amino acids. Trimming left V 1 base short and J 2 bases short, with 6 bases between. Germline CDR1 reads SGHRS; CDR2 reads YFSETQ. This chain's CDR3 is CASSLMENYGYTF. CDR3 DNA sequence: TGCGCCAGCAGCTTGATGGAGAACTATGGCTACACCTTC.

The table lists this clonotype with many counts. The V and J genes are TRBV29-1 and TRBJ1-1; 11 nucleotides agree with TRBD1. With 7 bases clipped from V and 5 bases from J, the junction kept 6 bases outside the gene matches. The CDR3 totals 13 residues. The germline V gene has CDR1 SQVTM and CDR2 ANQGSEA. The CDR3 here is CSGRTGGLTEAFF. The CDR3 DNA follows: TGCAGCGGTAGGACAGGGGGCTTAACTGAAGCTTTCTTT.

This sequence joins TRBV20-1 and TRBJ1-4; D may be TRBD1 (6 bases). The V end was cut by 5 bases, the J end by 4 bases, with 14 bases between. The V gene's germline CDR1 is DFQATT and CDR2 SNEGSKA (reference sequence). The CDR3 runs to 14 residues. The CDR3, as DNA: TGCAGTGCTGCCAAGGGGGGGATTAATGAAAAACTGTTTTTT. This encodes CSAAKGGINEKLFF.

This clonotype was seen many times. The chain has TRBV5-1 and TRBJ2-5, with TRBD2 matching over 8 bases. CDR1 and CDR2 (germline): SGHRS, YFSETQ. V was clipped by 4 bases and J by 5 bases; unmatched bases: 13. The CDR3 runs 16 residues. As DNA, the CDR3 is TGCGCCAGCAGCGCACCCACCGGGACTAGGACGGAGACCCAGTACTTC. Encoded protein: CASSAPTGTRTETQYF.

In its sample, this clonotype was seen a few times. This chain links TRBV3-1 with TRBJ1-4, with D unresolved. The CDR3 consists of 14 residues. From germline, CDR1 is LGHDT and CDR2 YNNKEL (reference sequence). V was cut by 4 bases and J by 6 bases, with 12 bases left in between. CDR3 in DNA: TGTGCCAGCAGCCTCAGTTCAGGAGATGAAAAACTGTTTTTT. This codes for CASSLSSGDEKLFF.

This clonotype was detected a few times. This clone may be a read error of a much larger clone one base away. The gene calls are TRBV11-1 and TRBJ1-2; 7 bases map to TRBD1. The J segment lost 4 bases and the V segment lost 4 bases, leaving 0 bases of the junction unmatched. The length of the CDR3 is 12 residues. The germline gives CDR1 SGHAT, CDR2 FQDESV (reference sequence). The CDR3 is CASSWDSYGYTF. DNA of the CDR3: TGTGCCAGCAGCTGGGACAGCTATGGCTACACCTTC.

This clonotype was picked up many times. V usage is TRBV5-1 and J usage is TRBJ2-1; D uncertain. Trimming left V 2 bases short and J 7 bases short, with 13 bases between. There are 14 residues in the CDR3. Germline values: CDR1 SGHRS, CDR2 YFSETQ. The CDR3 spells CASSLGMDLNEQFF. The CDR3, as DNA: TGCGCCAGCAGCTTAGGTATGGACCTAAATGAGCAGTTCTTC. The full variable domain, with the rest looked up from reference TRBV5-1 and TRBJ2-1, is KAGVTQTPRYLIKTRGQQVTLSCSPISGHRSVSWYQQTPGQGLQFLFEYFSETQRNKGNFPGRFSGRQFSNSRSEMNVSTLELGDSALYLCASSLGMDLNEQFFGPGTRLTVL.

This clonotype has more than one count but fewer than ten. This CDR3 is CASSQGEGDEQYF. The CDR3 nucleotides are TGTGCCAGCAGCCAAGGGGAAGGGGACGAGCAGTACTTC. The V gene is TRBV3-1, the J gene TRBJ2-7; D might be TRBD1 (5 bases). Germline V gene data show CDR1 as LGHDT and CDR2 as YNNKEL (reference sequence). Trimming took 1 base from V and 5 from J, leaving 9 bases between them. CDR3 length equals 13 residues.

The V and J genes are TRBV6-5 and TRBJ2-5, with 10 nucleotides matching TRBD1. The CDR3 runs 15 residues. Germline lookup yields CDR1 MNHEY and CDR2 SVGAGI. Unmatched junction bases numbered 5, after V lost 2 bases and J lost 5 bases. CDR3 loop: CASSYAGTGAETQYF. CDR3 nucleotides: TGTGCCAGCAGTTACGCAGGGACAGGGGCCGAGACCCAGTACTTC.

The chain combines TRBV2 with TRBJ1-6; D is undetermined. The CDR3 sequence is 12 residues long. V lost 2 bases and J lost 13, with 9 bases in between. From germline, CDR1 is SNHLY and CDR2 FYNNEI. The CDR3 DNA sequence: TGTGCCAGCAGTGAACGGTCGACCCCCCTCCACTTT. It is translated as CASSERSTPLHF.

This clonotype was found a few times. The CDR3: CASSPGPGATNEKLFF. The CDR3, as DNA: TGTGCCAGCAGCCCGGGCCCCGGTGCAACTAATGAAAAACTGTTTTTT. The V gene is TRBV7-2, the J gene TRBJ1-4; D unclear. V lost 5 bases, J lost 0 bases, and 13 bases lay in between. CDR1 is SGHTA and CDR2 is FQGNSA in the germline V gene. This CDR3 has 16 residues.